Sequencing of this T cell receptor beta chain was carried out in a study of blood T cell repertoires in COVID-19. This clone was recorded once. Profiling relied on immunoSEQ multiplex PCR, and the TCRdb table lists in-frame clones only, not all of them. The table shows about 220,000 clones, with about four fifths occurring only once. The sequence derives from a woman aged 25 to 45 who had recovered from COVID-19. Sequenced material: peripheral blood.

CDR3 residues: CASSEYTGGDLFF. Written as DNA, the CDR3 is TGTGCCAGCAGTGAATATACAGGGGGCGACCTGTTTTTT. The rearrangement joins TRBV25-1 to TRBJ1-4, with 9 bases identical to TRBD1. The CDR3 contains 13 residues. Trimming removed 0 bases from V and 14 bases from J; junction bases left unmatched: 4. Germline loops: CDR1 MGHDK, CDR2 SYGVNS.